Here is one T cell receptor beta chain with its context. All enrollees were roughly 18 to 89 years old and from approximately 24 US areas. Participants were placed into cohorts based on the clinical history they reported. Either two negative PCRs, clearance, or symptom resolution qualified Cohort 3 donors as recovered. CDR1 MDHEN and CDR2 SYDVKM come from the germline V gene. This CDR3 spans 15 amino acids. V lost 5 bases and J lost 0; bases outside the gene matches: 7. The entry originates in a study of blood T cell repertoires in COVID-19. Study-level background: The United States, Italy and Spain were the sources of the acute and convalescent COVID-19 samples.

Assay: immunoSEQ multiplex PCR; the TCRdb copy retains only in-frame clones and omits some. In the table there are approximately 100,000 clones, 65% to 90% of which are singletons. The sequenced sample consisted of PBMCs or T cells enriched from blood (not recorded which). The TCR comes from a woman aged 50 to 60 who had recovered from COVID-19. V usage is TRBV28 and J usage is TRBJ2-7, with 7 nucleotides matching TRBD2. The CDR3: CASSPVREVSYEQYF. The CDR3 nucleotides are TGTGCCAGCAGTCCCGTACGGGAGGTCTCCTACGAGCAGTACTTC.